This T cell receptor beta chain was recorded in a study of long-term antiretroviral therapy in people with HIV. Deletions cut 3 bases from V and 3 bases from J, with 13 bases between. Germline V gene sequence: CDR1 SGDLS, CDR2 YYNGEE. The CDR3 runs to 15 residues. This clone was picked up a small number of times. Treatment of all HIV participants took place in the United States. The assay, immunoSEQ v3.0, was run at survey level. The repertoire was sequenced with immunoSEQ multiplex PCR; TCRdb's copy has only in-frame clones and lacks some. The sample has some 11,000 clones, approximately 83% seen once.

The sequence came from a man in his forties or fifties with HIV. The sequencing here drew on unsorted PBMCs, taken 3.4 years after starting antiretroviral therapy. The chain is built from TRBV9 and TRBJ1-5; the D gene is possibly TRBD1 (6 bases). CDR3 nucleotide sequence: TGTGCCAGCAGCGCCGCCGGACAGCTCAATCAGCCCCAGCATTTT. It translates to CASSAAGQLNQPQHF.